The entry below gives a single T cell receptor (beta chain) sequence along with its context. Its antigen is as yet unknown. The data were obtained in a study of a mutant IDH1 vaccine in newly diagnosed glioma. Study-level background: Beginning 4-6 weeks after radiotherapy alone, or with temozolomide cycles, vaccination took place. Previous treatment comprised radiotherapy, temozolomide, or both, mostly both.

Sequencing used immunoSEQ multiplex PCR; TCRdb keeps in-frame clones, though not all of them. The profile shows 45,000 to 60,000 clones, 91% of them singletons. CDR3 length: 12 amino acids. From germline, CDR1 is SGDLS and CDR2 YYNGEE. V gave up 7 bases and J gave up 8 bases, with 13 bases separating them. Time point defined: week 11, during vaccination. A 20-mer mutant IDH1 peptide at 300 ug was injected subcutaneously with topical imiquimod. The donors' diagnosis was new WHO grade 3 or 4 astrocytoma that was IDH1-mutant and ATRX-lost. Sequencing was performed on PBMCs, taken from a glioma patient whose treatment included an IDH1 peptide vaccine. The chain combines TRBV9 with TRBJ2-1; D is undetermined. The source of this sequence is a man between 45 and 60 years old with glioma. The CDR3 sequence: CASGSRTDEQFF. The CDR3 bases are TGTGCCAGCGGTAGCAGAACGGATGAGCAGTTCTTC.